These T cell receptor beta chains were read from a single sample in a study of T cells in Graves' hyperthyroidism and ophthalmopathy. TCRdb called the multiplex PCR reads again in MiXCR, with one record for every CDR3 protein. The table lists approximately 430,000 distinct CDR3 sequences, roughly 15% of them singletons. The sample taken for sequencing was blood. Receptors were obtained from a young man with Graves' ophthalmopathy. Each CDR3 is given with its conserved first and last residue. A D gene is named only where the DNA matches it firmly. Clone size is not always given. Where it is, it says once, few, many or a class for expanded clones.

CDR3nt: TGTGCCAGTACCCTGGGACAGGGAAGATTAGATACGCAGTATTTT; CDR3aa: CASTLGQGRLDTQYF; d_gene: TRBD1; j_gene: TRBJ2-3; abundance: -; v_gene: TRBV19; len: 15
CDR3nt: TGTGCCAGCAGCTCACCGGGACAGGGGAGGCTCAATGAAAAACTGTTTTTT; CDR3aa: CASSSPGQGRLNEKLFF; d_gene: TRBD1; j_gene: TRBJ1-4; abundance: -; v_gene: TRBV5-6; len: 17
CDR3nt: TGTGCCAGCAGGGGGGGACAGGGGCCCTCCACCGGGGAGCTGTTTTTT; CDR3aa: CASRGGQGPSTGELFF; d_gene: TRBD1; j_gene: TRBJ2-2; abundance: -; v_gene: TRBV5-6; len: 16
CDR3nt: TGCGCCAGCAGACAAGGGGACACCGGGGAGCTGTTTTTT; CDR3aa: CASRQGDTGELFF; d_gene: -; j_gene: TRBJ2-2; abundance: many; v_gene: TRBV5-1; len: 13
CDR3nt: TGCAGTGCTACCGAAGCACATACCTTCTACAATGAGCAGTTCTTC; CDR3aa: CSATEAHTFYNEQFF; d_gene: -; j_gene: TRBJ2-1; abundance: -; v_gene: TRBV20-1; len: 15
CDR3nt: TGTGCCAGCAGACCGACTAGCGGCCGCGAGCAGTACTTC; CDR3aa: CASRPTSGREQYF; d_gene: TRBD2; j_gene: TRBJ2-7; abundance: many; v_gene: TRBV11-2; len: 13
CDR3nt: TGTGCCAGCAGTCCCTCGGCAGACTCCTACAATGAGCAGTTCTTC; CDR3aa: CASSPSADSYNEQFF; d_gene: -; j_gene: TRBJ2-1; abundance: -; v_gene: TRBV6-2/TRBV6-3; len: 15
CDR3nt: TGTGCCAGCAGTTACGAGGCCTACGAGCAGTACTTC; CDR3aa: CASSYEAYEQYF; d_gene: -; j_gene: TRBJ2-7; abundance: many; v_gene: TRBV6-2/TRBV6-3; len: 12
CDR3nt: TGTGCCTACTACGGGACAGGGAGCTCTGGAAACACCATATATTTT; CDR3aa: CAYYGTGSSGNTIYF; d_gene: TRBD1; j_gene: TRBJ1-3; abundance: few; v_gene: TRBV30; len: 15
CDR3nt: TGTGCCAGCTCACCACGGTGGGGGGAAGACAATGAGCAGTTCTTC; CDR3aa: CASSPRWGEDNEQFF; d_gene: -; j_gene: TRBJ2-1; abundance: many; v_gene: TRBV18; len: 15
CDR3nt: TGTGCCAGCAGTTTACGCCAGAGACCCCCCGGGGAGCTGTTTTTT; CDR3aa: CASSLRQRPPGELFF; d_gene: -; j_gene: TRBJ2-2; abundance: many; v_gene: TRBV12-3/TRBV12-4; len: 15
CDR3nt: TGTGCCAGCAACAGCGAGGATCGACTAGCAGACCAAGAGACCCAGTACTTC; CDR3aa: CASNSEDRLADQETQYF; d_gene: TRBD2; j_gene: TRBJ2-5; abundance: -; v_gene: TRBV7-9; len: 17
CDR3nt: TGCGCCAGCAGTGAGTCATGGACTAGCGGGGCGTACGAGCAGTACTTC; CDR3aa: CASSESWTSGAYEQYF; d_gene: TRBD2; j_gene: TRBJ2-7; abundance: many; v_gene: TRBV10-1; len: 16
CDR3nt: TGCGCCAGCAGCCCCCCGCACAGGGGGCAGAGGCTGGATGGGGCCAACGTCCTGACTTTC; CDR3aa: CASSPPHRGQRLDGANVLTF; d_gene: TRBD1; j_gene: TRBJ2-6; abundance: -; v_gene: TRBV5-1; len: 20
CDR3nt: TGTGCCAGCAGTCGTGACGGCCTCGCTTCCTACGAGCAGTACTTC; CDR3aa: CASSRDGLASYEQYF; d_gene: -; j_gene: TRBJ2-7; abundance: many; v_gene: TRBV6-2/TRBV6-3; len: 15
CDR3nt: TGCGCCAGCAGCCGACAGGGACTAGGCAATGAGCAGTTCTTC; CDR3aa: CASSRQGLGNEQFF; d_gene: -; j_gene: TRBJ2-1; abundance: -; v_gene: TRBV5-1; len: 14
CDR3nt: TGTGCTAGTCTTAGCGGGAGTACTAACACCGGGGAGCTGTTTTTT; CDR3aa: CASLSGSTNTGELFF; d_gene: TRBD2; j_gene: TRBJ2-2; abundance: few; v_gene: TRBV12-5; len: 15
CDR3nt: TGTGCCAGCAGCCATAAGCGGACAGGGATGCACGAGCAGTACTTC; CDR3aa: CASSHKRTGMHEQYF; d_gene: TRBD1; j_gene: TRBJ2-7; abundance: many; v_gene: TRBV3-1; len: 15
CDR3nt: TGTGCCAGCTCACCAGACGGGACCTACAATGAGCAGTTCTTC; CDR3aa: CASSPDGTYNEQFF; d_gene: -; j_gene: TRBJ2-1; abundance: many; v_gene: TRBV18; len: 14
CDR3nt: TGCGCCAGCGTAACCGGGACAGTCAATTCACCCCTCCACTTT; CDR3aa: CASVTGTVNSPLHF; d_gene: TRBD1; j_gene: TRBJ1-6; abundance: few; v_gene: TRBV10-2; len: 14
CDR3nt: TGTGCCAGCAGTTTGGGACTAGTTTACAATGAGCAGTTCTTC; CDR3aa: CASSLGLVYNEQFF; d_gene: TRBD2; j_gene: TRBJ2-1; abundance: many; v_gene: TRBV27; len: 14
CDR3nt: TGTGCCAGCAGTGCGGACGGCCCCGGGACCCAGTACTTC; CDR3aa: CASSADGPGTQYF; d_gene: -; j_gene: TRBJ2-5; abundance: many; v_gene: TRBV2; len: 13
CDR3nt: TGCGCCAGCAGCCAAGGCTCGAACACCGGGGAGCTGTTTTTT; CDR3aa: CASSQGSNTGELFF; d_gene: -; j_gene: TRBJ2-2; abundance: -; v_gene: TRBV7-2; len: 14